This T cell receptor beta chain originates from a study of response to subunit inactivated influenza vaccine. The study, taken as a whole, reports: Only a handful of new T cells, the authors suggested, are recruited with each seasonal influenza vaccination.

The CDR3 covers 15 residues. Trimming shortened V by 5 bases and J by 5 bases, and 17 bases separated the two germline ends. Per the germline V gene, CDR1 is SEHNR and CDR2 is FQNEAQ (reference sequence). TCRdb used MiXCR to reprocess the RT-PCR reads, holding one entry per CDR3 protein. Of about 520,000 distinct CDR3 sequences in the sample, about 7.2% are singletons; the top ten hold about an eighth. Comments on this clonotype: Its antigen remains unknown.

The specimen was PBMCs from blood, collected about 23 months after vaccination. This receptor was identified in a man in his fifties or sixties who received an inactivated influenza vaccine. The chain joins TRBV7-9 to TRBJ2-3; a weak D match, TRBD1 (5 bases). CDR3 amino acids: CASSPPRLGLDTQYF. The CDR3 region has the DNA TGTGCCAGCAGCCCCCCCCGGTTGGGGCTAGATACGCAGTATTTT.